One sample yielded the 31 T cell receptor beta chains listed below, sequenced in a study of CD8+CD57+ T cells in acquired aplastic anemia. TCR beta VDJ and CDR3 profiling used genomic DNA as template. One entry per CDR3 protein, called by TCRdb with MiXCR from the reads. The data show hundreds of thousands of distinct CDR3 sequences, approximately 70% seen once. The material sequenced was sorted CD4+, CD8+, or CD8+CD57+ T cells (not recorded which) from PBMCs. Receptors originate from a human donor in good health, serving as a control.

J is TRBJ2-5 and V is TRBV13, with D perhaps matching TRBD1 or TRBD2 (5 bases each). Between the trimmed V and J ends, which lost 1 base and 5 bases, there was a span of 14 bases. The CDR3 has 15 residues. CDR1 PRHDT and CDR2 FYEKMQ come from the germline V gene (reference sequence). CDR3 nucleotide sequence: TGTGCCAGCAGCTTAGCAGGGACCATGGTTGAGACCCAGTACTTC. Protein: CASSLAGTMVETQYF.

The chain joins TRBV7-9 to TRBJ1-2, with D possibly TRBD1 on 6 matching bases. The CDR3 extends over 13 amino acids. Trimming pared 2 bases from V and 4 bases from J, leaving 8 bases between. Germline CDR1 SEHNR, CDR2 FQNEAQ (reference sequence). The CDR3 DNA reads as TGTGCCAGCAGCTTACAACAGGGCTATGGCTACACCTTC. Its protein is CASSLQQGYGYTF. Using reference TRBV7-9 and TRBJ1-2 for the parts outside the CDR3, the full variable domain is DTGVSQNPRHKITKRGQNVTFRCDPISEHNRLYWYRQTLGQGPEFLTYFQNEAQLEKSRLLSDRFSAERPKGSFSTLEIQRTEQGDSAMYLCASSLQQGYGYTFGSGTRLTVV.

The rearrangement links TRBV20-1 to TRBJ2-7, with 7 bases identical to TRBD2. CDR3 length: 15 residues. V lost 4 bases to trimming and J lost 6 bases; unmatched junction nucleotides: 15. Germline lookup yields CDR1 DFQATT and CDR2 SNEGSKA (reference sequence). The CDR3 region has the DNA TGCAGTGCTAAGGTGGGGGACTATGCCCTAGGCGAGCAGTACTTC. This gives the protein CSAKVGDYALGEQYF.

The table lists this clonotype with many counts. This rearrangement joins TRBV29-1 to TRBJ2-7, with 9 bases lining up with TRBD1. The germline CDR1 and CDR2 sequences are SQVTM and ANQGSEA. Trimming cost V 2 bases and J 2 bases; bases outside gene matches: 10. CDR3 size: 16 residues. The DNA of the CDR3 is TGCAGCGTTGAAACACATGGGGGACAGGGTCCCTACGAGCAGTACTTC. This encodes CSVETHGGQGPYEQYF.

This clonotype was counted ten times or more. The CDR3 spells CASSVRGPQETQYF. The CDR3 DNA reads as TGTGCCAGCAGCGTCAGGGGACCCCAAGAGACCCAGTACTTC. The V and J genes are TRBV7-2 and TRBJ2-5; TRBD1 is a possible D gene (6 bases). V shed 5 bases and J shed 1 base, with 11 bases lying between them. In germline, CDR1 is SGHTA, CDR2 FQGNSA. The CDR3 length is 14 residues.

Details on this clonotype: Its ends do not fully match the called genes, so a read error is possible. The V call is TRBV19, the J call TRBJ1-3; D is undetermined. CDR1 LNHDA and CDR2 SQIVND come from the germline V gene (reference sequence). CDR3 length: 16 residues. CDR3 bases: TGTGCCAGTAGTCCCCGGGAAGCGCAGCGCCGACACACCATAGCTTTT. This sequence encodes CASSPREAQRRHTIAF.

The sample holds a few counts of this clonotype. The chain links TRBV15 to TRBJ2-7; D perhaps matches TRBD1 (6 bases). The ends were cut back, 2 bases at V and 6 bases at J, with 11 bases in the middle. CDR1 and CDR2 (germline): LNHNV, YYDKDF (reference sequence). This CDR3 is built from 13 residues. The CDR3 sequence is CATSRQQGGEQYF. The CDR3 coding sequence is TGTGCCACCAGCAGACAACAGGGTGGCGAGCAGTACTTC.

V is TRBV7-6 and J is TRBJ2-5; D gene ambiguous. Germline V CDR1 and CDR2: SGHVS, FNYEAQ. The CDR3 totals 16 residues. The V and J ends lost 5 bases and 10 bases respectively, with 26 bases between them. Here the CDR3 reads CASSVPPSYEQYFQYF. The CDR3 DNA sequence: TGTGCCAGCAGCGTACCACCCTCCTACGAGCAGTACTTCCAGTACTTC.

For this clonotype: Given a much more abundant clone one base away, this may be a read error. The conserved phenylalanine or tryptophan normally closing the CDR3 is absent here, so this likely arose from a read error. The CDR3 sequence is CASSGQGVGNQPQHL. CDR3 coding DNA: TGTGCCAGCAGTGGCCAGGGTGTGGGCAATCAGCCCCAGCATCTT. The chain links TRBV10-3 to TRBJ1-5; maybe TRBD1 (5 bases). The CDR3 is 15 residues long. Germline V gene data show CDR1 as ENHRY and CDR2 as SYGVKD.

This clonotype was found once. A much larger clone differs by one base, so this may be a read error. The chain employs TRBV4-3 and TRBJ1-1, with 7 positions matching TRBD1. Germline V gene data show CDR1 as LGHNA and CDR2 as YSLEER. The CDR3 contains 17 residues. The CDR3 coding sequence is TGCGCCAGCAGCGAAGATTTTAGGGACAGATTGAACACTGAAGCTTTCTTT. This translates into CASSEDFRDRLNTEAFF.

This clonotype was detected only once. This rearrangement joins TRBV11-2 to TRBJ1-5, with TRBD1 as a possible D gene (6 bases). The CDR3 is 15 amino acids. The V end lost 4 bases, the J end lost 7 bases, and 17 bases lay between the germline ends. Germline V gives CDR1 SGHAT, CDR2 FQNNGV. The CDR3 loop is CASSSGTNNGQPQHF. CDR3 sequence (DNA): TGTGCCAGCAGCTCAGGGACAAATAATGGCCAGCCCCAGCATTTT. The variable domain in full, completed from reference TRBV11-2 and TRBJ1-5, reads EAGVAQSPRYKIIEKRQSVAFWCNPISGHATLYWYQQILGQGPKLLIQFQNNGVVDDSQLPKDRFSAERLKGVDSTLKIQPAKLEDSAVYLCASSSGTNNGQPQHFGDGTRLSIL.

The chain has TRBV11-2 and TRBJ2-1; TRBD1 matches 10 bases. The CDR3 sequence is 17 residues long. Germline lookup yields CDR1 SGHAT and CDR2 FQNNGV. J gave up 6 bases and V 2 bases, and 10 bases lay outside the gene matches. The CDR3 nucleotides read TGTGCCAGCAGCTTACTCCGAGGGACAGGGGTTTGCAATGAGCAGTTCTTC. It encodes CASSLLRGTGVCNEQFF.

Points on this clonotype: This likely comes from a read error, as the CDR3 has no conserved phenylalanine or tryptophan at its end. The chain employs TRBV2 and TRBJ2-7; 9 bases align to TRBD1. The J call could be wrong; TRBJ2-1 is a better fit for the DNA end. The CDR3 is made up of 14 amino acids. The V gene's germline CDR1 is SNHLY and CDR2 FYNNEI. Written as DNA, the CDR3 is TGTGCCAGCAGCACTCACAGGGGGCCCCACGAGCAGTTCTTA. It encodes CASSTHRGPHEQFL.

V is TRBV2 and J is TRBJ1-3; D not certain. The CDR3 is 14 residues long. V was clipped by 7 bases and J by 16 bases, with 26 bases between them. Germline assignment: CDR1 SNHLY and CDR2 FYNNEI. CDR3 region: CASISRGYTDTKYF. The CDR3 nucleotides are TGTGCCAGCATCTCGCGGGGATATACAGATACGAAGTATTTT.

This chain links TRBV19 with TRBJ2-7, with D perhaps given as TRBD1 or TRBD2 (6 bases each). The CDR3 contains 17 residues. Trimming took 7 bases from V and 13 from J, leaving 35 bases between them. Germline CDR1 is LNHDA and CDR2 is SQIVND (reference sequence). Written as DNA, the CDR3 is TGTGCCAGTACCCCTGGGGATAGGGGGGCTGGAAACACCATATATTACTTC. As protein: CASTPGDRGAGNTIYYF.

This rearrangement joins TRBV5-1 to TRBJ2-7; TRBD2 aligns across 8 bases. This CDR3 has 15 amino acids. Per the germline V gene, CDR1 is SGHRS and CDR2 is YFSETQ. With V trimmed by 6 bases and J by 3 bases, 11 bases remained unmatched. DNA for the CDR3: TGCGCCAGCATCTGGGGTAGCGGGATCGGCTACGAGCAGTACTTC. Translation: CASIWGSGIGYEQYF.

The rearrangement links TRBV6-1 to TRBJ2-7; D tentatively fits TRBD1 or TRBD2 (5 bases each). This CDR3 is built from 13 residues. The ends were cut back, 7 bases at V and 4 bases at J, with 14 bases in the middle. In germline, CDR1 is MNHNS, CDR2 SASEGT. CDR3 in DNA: TGTGCCAGCACCGATTCGGGACGTTACGAGCAGTACTTC. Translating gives CASTDSGRYEQYF.

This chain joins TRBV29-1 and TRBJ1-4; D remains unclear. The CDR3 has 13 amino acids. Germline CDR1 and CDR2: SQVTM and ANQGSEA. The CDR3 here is CNGGLGRYEKLFF. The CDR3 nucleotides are TGCAACGGCGGACTGGGAAGGTATGAAAAACTGTTTTTT.

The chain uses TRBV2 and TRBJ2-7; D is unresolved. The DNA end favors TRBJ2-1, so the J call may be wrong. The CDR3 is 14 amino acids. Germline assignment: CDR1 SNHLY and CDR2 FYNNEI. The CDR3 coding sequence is TGTGCCAGCAGCGTGACGCCCAGAGAAAATGAGCAGTTCTTC. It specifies CASSVTPRENEQFF.

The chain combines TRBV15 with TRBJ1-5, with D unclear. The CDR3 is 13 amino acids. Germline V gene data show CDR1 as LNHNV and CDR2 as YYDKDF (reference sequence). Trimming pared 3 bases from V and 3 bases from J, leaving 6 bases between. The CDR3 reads CATSSYVNQPQHF. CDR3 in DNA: TGTGCCACCAGCAGTTACGTCAATCAGCCCCAGCATTTT.

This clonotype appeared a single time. CDR3 sequence (DNA): TGTGCCAGCACGGGAGGGCGAACTGAAGCTTTCTTT. As protein: CASTGGRTEAFF. The rearrangement uses TRBV4-2 and TRBJ1-1; no clear D gene. CDR1 is LGHNA, CDR2 YNFKEQ, per germline. Deletions cut 7 bases from V and 5 bases from J, with 11 bases between. There are 12 residues in the CDR3.

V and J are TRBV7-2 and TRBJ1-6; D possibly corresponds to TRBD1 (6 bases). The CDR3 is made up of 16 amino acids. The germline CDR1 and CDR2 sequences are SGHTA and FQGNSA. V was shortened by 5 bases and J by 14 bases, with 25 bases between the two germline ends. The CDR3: CASSQQGPPYNAALHF. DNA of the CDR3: TGTGCCAGCAGCCAACAGGGCCCGCCGTACAACGCGGCCCTCCACTTT.

CDR3 sequence: CASTSWAGGLPGTQYF. CDR3 DNA: TGTGCCAGCACCTCCTGGGCGGGGGGGCTCCCCGGGACCCAGTACTTC. J is TRBJ2-5 and V is TRBV12-3 or TRBV12-4; 9 bases fit TRBD2. J gave up 7 bases and V 7 bases, and 16 bases lay outside the gene matches. The CDR3 runs 16 residues.

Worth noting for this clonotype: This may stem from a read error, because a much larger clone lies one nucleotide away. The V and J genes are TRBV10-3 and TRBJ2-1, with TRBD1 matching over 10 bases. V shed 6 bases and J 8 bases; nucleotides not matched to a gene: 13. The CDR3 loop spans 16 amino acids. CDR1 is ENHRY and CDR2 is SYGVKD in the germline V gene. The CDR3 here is CAISPSDRGRADEQFF. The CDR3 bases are TGTGCCATCAGCCCATCCGACAGGGGGCGCGCGGATGAGCAGTTCTTC.

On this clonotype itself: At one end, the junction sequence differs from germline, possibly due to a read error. The CDR3 region is CTSSTQQQETQYF. The CDR3 DNA reads TGTACCAGTAGTACGCAACAGCAAGAGACCCAGTACTTC. The chain has TRBV19 and TRBJ2-5; D remains ambiguous. Germline V gene lookup returns CDR1 LNHDA and CDR2 SQIVND (reference sequence). The CDR3 length is 13 residues.

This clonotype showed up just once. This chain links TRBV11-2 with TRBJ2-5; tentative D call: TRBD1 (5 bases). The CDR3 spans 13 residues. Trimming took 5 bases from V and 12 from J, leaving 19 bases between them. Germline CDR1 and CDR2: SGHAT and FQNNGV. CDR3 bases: TGTGCCAGCAGCCCCAAGCGACAGACGAAGAAGTACTTC. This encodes CASSPKRQTKKYF.

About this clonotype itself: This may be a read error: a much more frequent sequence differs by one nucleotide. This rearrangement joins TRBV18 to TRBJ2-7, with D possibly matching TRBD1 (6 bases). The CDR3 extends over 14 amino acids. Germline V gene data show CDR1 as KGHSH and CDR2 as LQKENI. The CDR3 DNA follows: TGTACCAGCTCACTGAGGACAGTCTCCTACGAGCAGTACTTC. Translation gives CTSSLRTVSYEQYF.

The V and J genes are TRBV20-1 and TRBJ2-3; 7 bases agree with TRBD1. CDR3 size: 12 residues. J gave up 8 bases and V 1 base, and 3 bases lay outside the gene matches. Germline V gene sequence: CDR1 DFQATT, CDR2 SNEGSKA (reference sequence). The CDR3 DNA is TGCAGTGCTAGAGGTAGACAGGGTACGCAGTATTTT. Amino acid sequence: CSARGRQGTQYF.

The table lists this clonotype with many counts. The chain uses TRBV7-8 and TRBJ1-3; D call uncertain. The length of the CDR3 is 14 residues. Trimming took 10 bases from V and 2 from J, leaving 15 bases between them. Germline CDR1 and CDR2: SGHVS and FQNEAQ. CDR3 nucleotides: TGTGCCACCCGAGAAGACCGACCTGGAAACACCATATATTTT. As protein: CATREDRPGNTIYF.

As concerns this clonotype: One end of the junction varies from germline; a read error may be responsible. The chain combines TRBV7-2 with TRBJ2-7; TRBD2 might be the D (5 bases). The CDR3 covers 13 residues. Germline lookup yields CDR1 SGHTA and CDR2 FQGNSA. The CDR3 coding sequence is TGTGCCAGCAGCTTAGCAGCGGAGTACACGGAAGCCTTC. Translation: CASSLAAEYTEAF.

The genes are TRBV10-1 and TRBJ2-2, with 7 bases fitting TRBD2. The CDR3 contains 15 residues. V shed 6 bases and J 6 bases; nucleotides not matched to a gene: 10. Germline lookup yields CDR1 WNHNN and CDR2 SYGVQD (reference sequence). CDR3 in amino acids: CASSKAGERAGELFF. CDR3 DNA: TGCGCCAGCAGCAAGGCGGGGGAACGGGCCGGGGAGCTGTTTTTT.